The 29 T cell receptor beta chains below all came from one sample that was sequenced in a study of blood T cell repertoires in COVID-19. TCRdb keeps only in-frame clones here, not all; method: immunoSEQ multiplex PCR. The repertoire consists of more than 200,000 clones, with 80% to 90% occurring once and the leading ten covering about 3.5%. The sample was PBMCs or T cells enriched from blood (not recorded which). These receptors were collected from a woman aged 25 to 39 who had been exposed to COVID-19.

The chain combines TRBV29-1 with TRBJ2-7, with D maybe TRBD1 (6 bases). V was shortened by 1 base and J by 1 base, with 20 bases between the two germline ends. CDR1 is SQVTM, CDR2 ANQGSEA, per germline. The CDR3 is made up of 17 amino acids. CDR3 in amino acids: CSVEGFSRVQGSYEQYF. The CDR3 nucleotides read TGCAGCGTTGAAGGGTTTAGTCGAGTTCAGGGGTCCTACGAGCAGTACTTC.

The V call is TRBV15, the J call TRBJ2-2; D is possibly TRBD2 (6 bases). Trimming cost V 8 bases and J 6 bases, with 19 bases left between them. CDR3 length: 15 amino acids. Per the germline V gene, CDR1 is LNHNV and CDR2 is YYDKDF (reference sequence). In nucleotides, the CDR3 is TGTGCCACCGAGGACGGGAGTGGGTTGTCCGGGGAGCTGTTTTTT. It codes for CATEDGSGLSGELFF.

This chain's CDR3 is CASAGYGYTF. Here the CDR3 DNA reads TGTGCCAGCGCCGGGTATGGCTACACCTTC. The chain combines TRBV12-3 or TRBV12-4 with TRBJ1-2; D ambiguous. The CDR3 is 10 amino acids. V lost 8 bases to trimming and J lost 5 bases, with 6 bases between them.

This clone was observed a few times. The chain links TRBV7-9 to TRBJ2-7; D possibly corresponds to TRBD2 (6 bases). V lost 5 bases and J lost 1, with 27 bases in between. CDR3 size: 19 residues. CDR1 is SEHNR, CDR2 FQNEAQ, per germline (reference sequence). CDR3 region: CASSHETGFTGLSSYEQYF. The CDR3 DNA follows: TGTGCCAGCAGCCACGAAACCGGATTTACGGGACTCTCATCCTACGAGCAGTACTTC.

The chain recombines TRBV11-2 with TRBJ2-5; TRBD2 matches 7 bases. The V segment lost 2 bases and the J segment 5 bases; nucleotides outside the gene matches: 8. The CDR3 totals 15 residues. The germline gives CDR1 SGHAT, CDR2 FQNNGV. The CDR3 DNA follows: TGTGCCAGCAGCTTAAACCTAGCGGTTGGGGAGACCCAGTACTTC. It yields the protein CASSLNLAVGETQYF.

The CDR3 protein is CASRWGRTGELFF. The CDR3 DNA sequence: TGTGCCAGTAGATGGGGCAGGACCGGGGAGCTGTTTTTT. This sequence joins TRBV19 and TRBJ2-2, with D possibly TRBD1 on 5 matching bases. Trimming shortened V by 6 bases and J by 5 bases, and 10 bases separated the two germline ends. CDR3 length equals 13 residues. Germline CDR1 reads LNHDA; CDR2 reads SQIVND (reference sequence).

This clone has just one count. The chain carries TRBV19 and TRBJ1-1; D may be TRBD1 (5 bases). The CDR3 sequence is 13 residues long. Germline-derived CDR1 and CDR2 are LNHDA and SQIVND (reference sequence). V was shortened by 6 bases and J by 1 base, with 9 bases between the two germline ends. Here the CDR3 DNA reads TGTGCCAGTAGGAGTACAGGGAACACTGAAGCTTTCTTT. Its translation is CASRSTGNTEAFF.

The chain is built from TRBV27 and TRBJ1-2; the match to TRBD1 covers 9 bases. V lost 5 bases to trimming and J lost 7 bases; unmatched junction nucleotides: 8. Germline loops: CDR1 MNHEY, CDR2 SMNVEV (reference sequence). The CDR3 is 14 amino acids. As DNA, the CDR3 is TGTGCCAGCAGTCCCTCCGGGACAGGGAGTGGCTACACCTTC. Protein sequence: CASSPSGTGSGYTF.

The CDR3 sequence: CASSEEGGRAADTQYF. Written as DNA, the CDR3 is TGTGCCAGCAGTGAAGAGGGCGGGAGGGCCGCAGATACGCAGTATTTT. This chain links TRBV2 with TRBJ2-3, with TRBD2 matching 9 bases. Losses at the gene ends were 1 base for V and 4 bases for J; bases not matched to a gene: 6. The CDR3 runs to 16 residues. Germline CDR1 SNHLY, CDR2 FYNNEI.

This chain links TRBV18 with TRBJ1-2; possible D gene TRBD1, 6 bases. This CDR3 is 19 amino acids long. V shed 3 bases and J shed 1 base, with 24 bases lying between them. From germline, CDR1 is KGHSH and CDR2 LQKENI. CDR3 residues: CASSPKPLQGLHFNYGYTF. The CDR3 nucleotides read TGTGCCAGCTCACCGAAACCCCTACAGGGCCTACATTTTAACTATGGCTACACCTTC.

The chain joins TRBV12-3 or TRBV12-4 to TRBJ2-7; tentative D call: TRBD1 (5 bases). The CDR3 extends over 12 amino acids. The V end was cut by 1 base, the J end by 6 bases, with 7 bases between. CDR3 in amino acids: CASSLEGVEQYF. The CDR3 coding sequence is TGTGCCAGCAGTTTAGAAGGGGTCGAGCAGTACTTC.

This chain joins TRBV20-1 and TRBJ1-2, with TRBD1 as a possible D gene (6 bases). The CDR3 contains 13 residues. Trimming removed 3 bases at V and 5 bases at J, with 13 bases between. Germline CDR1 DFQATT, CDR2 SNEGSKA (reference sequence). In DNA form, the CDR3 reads TGCAGTGCTAGTTCGACAGGCCGATATGGCTACACCTTC. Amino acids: CSASSTGRYGYTF.

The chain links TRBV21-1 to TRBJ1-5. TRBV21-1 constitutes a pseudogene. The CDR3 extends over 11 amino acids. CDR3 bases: TGTGCCAGCAGCGCCGGTCAGCCCCAGCATTTT. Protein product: CASSAGQPQHF.

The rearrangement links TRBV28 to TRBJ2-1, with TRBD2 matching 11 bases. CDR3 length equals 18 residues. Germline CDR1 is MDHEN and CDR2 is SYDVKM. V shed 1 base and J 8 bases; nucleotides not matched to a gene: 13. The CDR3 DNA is TGTGCCAGCAGTTTATACGTATCGGTAGCGGGAGGGCCGGATGAGCAGTTCTTC. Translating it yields CASSLYVSVAGGPDEQFF.

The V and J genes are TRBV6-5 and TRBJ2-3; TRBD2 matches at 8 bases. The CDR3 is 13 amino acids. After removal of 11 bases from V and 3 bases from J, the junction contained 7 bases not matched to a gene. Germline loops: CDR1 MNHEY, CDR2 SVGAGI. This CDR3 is CAEGAGETDTQYF. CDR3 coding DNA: TGTGCCGAGGGAGCGGGAGAGACAGATACGCAGTATTTT.

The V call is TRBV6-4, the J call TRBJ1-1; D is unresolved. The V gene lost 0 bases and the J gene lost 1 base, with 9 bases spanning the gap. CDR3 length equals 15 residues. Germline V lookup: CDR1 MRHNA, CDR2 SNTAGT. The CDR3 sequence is CASSDSGGENTEAFF. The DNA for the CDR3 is TGTGCCAGCAGTGACTCGGGAGGAGAGAACACTGAAGCTTTCTTT.

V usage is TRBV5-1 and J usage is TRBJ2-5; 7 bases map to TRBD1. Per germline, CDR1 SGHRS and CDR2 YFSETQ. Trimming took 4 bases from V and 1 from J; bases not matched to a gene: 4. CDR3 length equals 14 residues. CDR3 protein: CASSPQGIQETQYF. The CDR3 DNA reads TGCGCCAGCAGCCCACAGGGGATCCAAGAGACCCAGTACTTC.

CDR3 DNA: TGTGCCAGCAGCTTAGCGGCAGGGAGGTACGAGCAGTACTTC. Its protein product is CASSLAAGRYEQYF. The chain has TRBV7-2 and TRBJ2-7; possibly TRBD2 for D (6 bases). CDR3 size: 14 residues. CDR1 and CDR2 from the germline V gene are SGHTA and FQGNSA. V was clipped by 0 bases and J by 4 bases, with 10 bases between them.

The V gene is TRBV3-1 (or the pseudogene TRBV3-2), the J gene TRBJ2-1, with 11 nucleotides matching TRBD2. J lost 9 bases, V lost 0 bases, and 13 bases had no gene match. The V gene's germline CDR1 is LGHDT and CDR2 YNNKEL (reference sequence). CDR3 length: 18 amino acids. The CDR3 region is CASSQEILAGGLGVEQFF. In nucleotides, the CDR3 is TGTGCCAGCAGCCAAGAGATCCTAGCGGGAGGCCTCGGAGTTGAGCAGTTCTTC.

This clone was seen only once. The CDR3 spells CASSLTAGVTYEQYF. The CDR3 nucleotides are TGTGCCAGCAGCTTAACTGCGGGAGTCACCTACGAGCAGTACTTC. V is TRBV7-9 and J is TRBJ2-7; TRBD2 matches 7 bases. This CDR3 is built from 15 residues. Trimming removed 2 bases from V and 2 bases from J; junction bases left unmatched: 6. Germline loops: CDR1 SEHNR, CDR2 FQNEAQ (reference sequence).

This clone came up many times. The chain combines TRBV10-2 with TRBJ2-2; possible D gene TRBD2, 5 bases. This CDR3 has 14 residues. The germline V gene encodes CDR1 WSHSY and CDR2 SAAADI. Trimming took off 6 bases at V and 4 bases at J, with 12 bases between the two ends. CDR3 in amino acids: CASRRRGSTGELFF. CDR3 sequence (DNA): TGCGCCAGCAGGAGGAGAGGGAGCACCGGGGAGCTGTTTTTT.

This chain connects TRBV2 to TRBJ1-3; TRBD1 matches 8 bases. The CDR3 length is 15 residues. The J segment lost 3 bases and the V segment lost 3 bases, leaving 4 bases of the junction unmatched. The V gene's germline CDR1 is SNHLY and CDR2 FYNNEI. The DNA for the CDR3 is TGTGCCAGCAGTGAGGGCAGGGGGCATGGAAACACCATATATTTT. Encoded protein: CASSEGRGHGNTIYF.

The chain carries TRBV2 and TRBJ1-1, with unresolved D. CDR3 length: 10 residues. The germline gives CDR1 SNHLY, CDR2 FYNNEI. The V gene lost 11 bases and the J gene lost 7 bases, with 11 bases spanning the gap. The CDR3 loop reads CAGHQDEAFF. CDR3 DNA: TGTGCCGGCCATCAGGATGAAGCTTTCTTT.

The CDR3 region is CASSQVDEQYF. In DNA, the CDR3 is TGTGCCAGCAGCCAAGTAGACGAGCAGTACTTC. This chain uses TRBV3-1 (or the pseudogene TRBV3-2) with TRBJ2-7, with D uncertain. Per germline, CDR1 LGHDT and CDR2 YNNKEL (reference sequence). The CDR3 is made up of 11 amino acids. Trimming pared 1 base from V and 5 bases from J, leaving 3 bases between.

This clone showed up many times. The CDR3 DNA reads as TGCGCCAGCAGCTTGCTACGGACAGGGGACACTGAAGCTTTCTTT. Translating gives CASSLLRTGDTEAFF. The chain carries TRBV5-1 and TRBJ1-1, with 9 bases lining up with TRBD1. The junction had 4 bases not matched to a gene; V was cut back by 1 base and J by 3 bases. The CDR3 runs 15 residues. From germline, CDR1 is SGHRS and CDR2 YFSETQ.

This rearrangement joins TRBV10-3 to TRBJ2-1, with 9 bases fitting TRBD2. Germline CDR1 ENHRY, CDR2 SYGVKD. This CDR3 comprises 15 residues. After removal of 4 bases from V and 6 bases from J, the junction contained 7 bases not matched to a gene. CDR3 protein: CAISALPSGANEQFF. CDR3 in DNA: TGTGCCATCAGTGCCCTCCCTAGCGGGGCCAATGAGCAGTTCTTC.

The CDR3 nucleotides are TGCGCCAGCAGCCAAGATGAGGGCGGGACAGGGGCCTATTATGGCTACACCTTC. It translates to CASSQDEGGTGAYYGYTF. The chain joins TRBV4-1 to TRBJ1-2, with 10 positions matching TRBD1. The CDR3 is 18 amino acids. Germline V CDR1 and CDR2: MGHRA, YSYEKL. J lost 5 bases, V lost 0 bases, and 12 bases had no gene match.

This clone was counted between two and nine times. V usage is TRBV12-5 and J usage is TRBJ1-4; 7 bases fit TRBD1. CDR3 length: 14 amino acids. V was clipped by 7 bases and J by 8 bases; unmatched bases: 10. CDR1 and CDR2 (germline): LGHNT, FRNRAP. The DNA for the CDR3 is TGTGCTAGTGCCCCGGGAGGGGGCAGAGAAAAACTGTTTTTT. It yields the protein CASAPGGGREKLFF. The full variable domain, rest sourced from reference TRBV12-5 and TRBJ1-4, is DARVTQTPRHKVTEMGQEVTMRCQPILGHNTVFWYRQTMMQGLELLAYFRNRAPLDDSGMPKDRFSAEMPDATLATLKIQPSEPRDSAVYFCASAPGGGREKLFFGSGTQLSVL.

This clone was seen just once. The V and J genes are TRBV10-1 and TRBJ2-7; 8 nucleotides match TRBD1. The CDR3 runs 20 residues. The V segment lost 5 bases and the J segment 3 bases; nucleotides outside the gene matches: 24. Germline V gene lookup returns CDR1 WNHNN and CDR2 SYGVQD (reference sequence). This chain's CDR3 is CASSPTGYPTGGSEFYEQYF. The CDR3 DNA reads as TGCGCCAGCAGTCCAACTGGCTACCCAACAGGGGGATCGGAATTCTACGAGCAGTACTTC.